The 5 T cell receptor beta chains below come from one sample, sequenced in a study of Ad26.COV2.S vaccination and SARS-CoV-2 variants. Indicated treatment: some 19 received Ad26.COV2.S at low or high dose, single or two shots; several received placebo; per-sample allocation not given. Day 63 following the first vaccine or placebo injection was when the samples were taken. Assay: immunoSEQ multiplex PCR; the TCRdb copy retains only in-frame clones and omits some. The sample has around 450,000 clones; about nine tenths are singletons. The sample was peripheral blood, taken in a trial of Ad26.COV2.S vaccine versus placebo. These TCRs come from a person between 18 and 59 years old who received the Ad26.COV2.S COVID-19 vaccine or a placebo.

V and J are TRBV28 and TRBJ1-1; no reliable D call. V gave up 2 bases and J gave up 0 bases, with 13 bases separating them. CDR1 and CDR2 from the germline V gene are MDHEN and SYDVKM. The CDR3 length is 16 residues. DNA of the CDR3: TGTGCCAGCAGTTTAATGTCAGCCTTTTTGAACACTGAAGCTTTCTTT. Translating it yields CASSLMSAFLNTEAFF.

The chain joins TRBV27 to TRBJ2-7; a weak D match, TRBD2 (6 bases). Germline-derived CDR1 and CDR2 are MNHEY and SMNVEV (reference sequence). CDR3 length: 15 amino acids. Trimming removed 3 bases from V and 5 bases from J, with 17 bases in between. CDR3 in DNA: TGTGCCAGCAGTTTTACGGACTCGGGGGTCCACGAGCAGTACTTC. Residues: CASSFTDSGVHEQYF.

This chain joins TRBV5-1 and TRBJ2-3, with D possibly being TRBD1 (7 bases). The germline CDR1 and CDR2 sequences are SGHRS and YFSETQ. With 0 bases removed from V and 6 bases from J, the gap between germline ends came to 14 bases. The CDR3 has 15 residues. For the CDR3, the DNA is TGCGCCAGCAGCTTGGAATCGACAGGGACTGATACGCAGTATTTT. This gives the protein CASSLESTGTDTQYF. Looking up the rest from reference TRBV5-1 and TRBJ2-3 gives the full variable domain: KAGVTQTPRYLIKTRGQQVTLSCSPISGHRSVSWYQQTPGQGLQFLFEYFSETQRNKGNFPGRFSGRQFSNSRSEMNVSTLELGDSALYLCASSLESTGTDTQYFGPGTRLTVL.

V gene TRBV29-1 combines with J gene TRBJ1-1, with 7 bases fitting TRBD1. The J segment lost 6 bases and the V segment lost 1 base, leaving 5 bases of the junction unmatched. The CDR3 runs 13 residues. The germline V gene encodes CDR1 SQVTM and CDR2 ANQGSEA. DNA of the CDR3: TGCAGCGTTGAAGGAGGGGGCCAGCCTGAAGCTTTCTTT. Encoded protein: CSVEGGGQPEAFF.

This chain joins TRBV18 and TRBJ2-6; maybe TRBD2 (5 bases). The germline V gene has CDR1 KGHSH and CDR2 LQKENI. V was pared by 8 bases and J by 2 bases, with 13 bases between. CDR3 length: 15 residues. The CDR3 here is CASTYRGTGANVLTF. The CDR3, as DNA: TGTGCCAGCACGTATCGGGGAACTGGGGCCAACGTCCTGACTTTC.